A single sample gave rise to the 10 T cell receptor beta chains below, sequenced in a study of regulatory T cells in long-lasting Graves disease. Both iRepertoire HTBI primers and Arm-PCR of CDR3 regions were used to build the TCR beta libraries. TCRdb called the multiplex PCR reads again in MiXCR, with one record for every CDR3 protein. The repertoire holds 600,000 to 850,000 distinct CDR3 sequences, approximately 31% seen once, with around 42% in the top ten. Time point meaning: persistent/refractory GD, antithyroid drugs over 5 years with positive TRAb. The TCR library was prepared using RNA isolated from PBMCs. This specimen was peripheral blood mononuclear cells (PBMCs), taken when the disease was refractory, from a patient treated with antithyroid drugs. These receptors were obtained from a female donor with Graves disease.

The chain uses TRBV29-1 and TRBJ2-7, with 7 bases that match TRBD1. The CDR3 sequence is 13 residues long. Trimming at V came to 4 bases and at J to 2 bases, leaving 5 bases not matched to a gene. The germline CDR1 and CDR2 sequences are SQVTM and ANQGSEA. CDR3 sequence reads: CSVVRQGAYEQYF. The CDR3 coding sequence is TGCAGCGTTGTTAGACAGGGCGCCTACGAGCAGTACTTC.

This clonotype has at least ten counts. The rearrangement uses TRBV6-1 and TRBJ1-1; maybe TRBD1 (6 bases). The CDR3 is 15 residues long. Germline V gene lookup returns CDR1 MNHNS and CDR2 SASEGT. The V and J ends lost 5 bases and 7 bases respectively, with 20 bases between them. CDR3 protein: CASSPGHPRDHEAFF. The CDR3 DNA reads TGTGCCAGCAGTCCGGGACACCCCCGTGACCATGAAGCTTTCTTT.

The chain combines TRBV27 with TRBJ2-3; perhaps TRBD1 as D (5 bases). Trimming removed 0 bases from V and 0 bases from J, with 10 bases in between. The CDR3 length is 16 residues. Germline V CDR1 and CDR2: MNHEY, SMNVEV (reference sequence). The CDR3 DNA is TGTGCCAGCAGTTTATCGGGCGCAGGGAGCACAGATACGCAGTATTTT. It encodes CASSLSGAGSTDTQYF.

There are many counts of this clonotype. The chain joins TRBV2 to TRBJ2-7, with 7 bases identical to TRBD2. Losses at the gene ends were 6 bases for V and 3 bases for J; bases not matched to a gene: 5. Germline lookup yields CDR1 SNHLY and CDR2 FYNNEI. This CDR3 spans 13 amino acids. CDR3 in DNA: TGTGCCAGCAGGGCTGGGGGGGGCTACGAGCAGTACTTC. Translating it yields CASRAGGGYEQYF. Using reference TRBV2 and TRBJ2-7 for the parts outside the CDR3, the full variable domain is EPEVTQTPSHQVTQMGQEVILRCVPISNHLYFYWYRQILGQKVEFLVSFYNNEISEKSEIFDDQFSVERPDGSNFTLKIRSTKLEDSAMYFCASRAGGGYEQYFGPGTRLTVT.

V and J are TRBV7-9 and TRBJ1-5; 8 bases align to TRBD1. From germline, CDR1 is SEHNR and CDR2 FQNEAQ (reference sequence). The CDR3 runs to 17 residues. Trimming took 0 bases from V and 5 from J; bases not matched to a gene: 9. CDR3 sequence (DNA): TGTGCCAGCAGCTTAGCTTTGCCAGGGGGCGTGGATCAGCCCCAGCATTTT. Amino acid sequence: CASSLALPGGVDQPQHF.

V is TRBV7-3 and J is TRBJ2-5; D possibly corresponds to TRBD1 (5 bases). The CDR3 consists of 13 residues. The V end lost 4 bases, the J end lost 7 bases, and 13 bases lay between the germline ends. The germline V gene encodes CDR1 SGHTA and CDR2 FQGTGA. CDR3 amino acids: CASSSTGQGTQYF. The CDR3 nucleotides are TGTGCCAGCAGCTCCACGGGCCAGGGGACCCAGTACTTC. Complete variable domain (other parts from reference TRBV7-3 and TRBJ2-5): GAGVSQTPSNKVTEKGKYVELRCDPISGHTALYWYRQSLGQGPEFLIYFQGTGAADDSGLPNDRFFAVRPEGSVSTLKIQRTERGDSAVYLCASSSTGQGTQYFGPGTRLLVL.

With regard to this clonotype: Here the CDR3 omits its conserved ending phenylalanine or tryptophan, so a read error is the likely source. This chain joins TRBV10-3 and TRBJ2-5; possibly TRBD1 or TRBD2 for D (5 bases each). The V end was cut by 5 bases, the J end by 5 bases, with 15 bases between. Germline V gene data show CDR1 as ENHRY and CDR2 as SYGVKD. This CDR3 has 14 amino acids. In DNA form, the CDR3 reads TGTGCCATCAGTACGGGACGGCGAGGGGAGACCCAGTACTCC. Translation: CAISTGRRGETQYS.

This chain uses TRBV5-1 with TRBJ2-2; tentatively, D is TRBD2 (6 bases). The CDR3 loop spans 15 amino acids. Germline CDR1 SGHRS, CDR2 YFSETQ. V was shortened by 0 bases and J by 7 bases, with 13 bases between the two germline ends. CDR3: CASSLEGTPDGELFF. The CDR3 region has the DNA TGCGCCAGCAGCTTGGAGGGGACTCCTGACGGGGAGCTGTTTTTT.

V is TRBV6-1 and J is TRBJ1-1, with a tentative D call TRBD1 (6 bases). V lost 8 bases to trimming and J lost 5 bases, with 15 bases between them. Germline values: CDR1 MNHNS, CDR2 SASEGT. This CDR3 region has 13 residues. The CDR3 bases are TGTGCCAGCCCGGAGGGGGGATGGACTGAAGCTTTCTTT. This codes for CASPEGGWTEAFF.

This clonotype has ten or more counts. The chain has TRBV7-9 and TRBJ2-7; 8 bases fit TRBD1. The germline CDR1 and CDR2 sequences are SEHNR and FQNEAQ (reference sequence). Losses at the gene ends were 4 bases for V and 6 bases for J; bases not matched to a gene: 11. The CDR3 consists of 15 residues. The CDR3 loop is CASSSSESGGTEQYF. CDR3 DNA sequence: TGTGCCAGCAGCTCCAGCGAATCAGGGGGCACCGAGCAGTACTTC.